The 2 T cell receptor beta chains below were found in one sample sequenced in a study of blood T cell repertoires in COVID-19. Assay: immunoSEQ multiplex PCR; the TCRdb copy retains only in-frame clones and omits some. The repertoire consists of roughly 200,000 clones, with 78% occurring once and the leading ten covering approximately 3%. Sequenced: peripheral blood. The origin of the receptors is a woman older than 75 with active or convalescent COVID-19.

CDR3 DNA sequence: TGTGCCAGTAAGGGGGTCTACTCCTACGAGCAGTACTTC. The encoded protein is CASKGVYSYEQYF. V usage is TRBV19 and J usage is TRBJ2-7, with D possibly TRBD1 on 6 matching bases. Germline CDR1 reads LNHDA; CDR2 reads SQIVND (reference sequence). Trimming removed 7 bases from V and 0 bases from J, with 10 bases in between. This CDR3 contains 13 residues.

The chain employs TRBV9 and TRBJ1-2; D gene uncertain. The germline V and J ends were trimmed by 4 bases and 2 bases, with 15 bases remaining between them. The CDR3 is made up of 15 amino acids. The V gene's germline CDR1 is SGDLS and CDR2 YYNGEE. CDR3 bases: TGTGCCAGCAGCCCCTCAGGTTCGGCCAACTATGGCTACACCTTC. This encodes CASSPSGSANYGYTF.